Shown below are 13 T cell receptor beta chains from a single sample sequenced in a study of cytomegalovirus exposure and HLA in healthy donors (dated by TCRdb to 2016 to 2017). Library generation was performed with the immunoSEQ multiplex PCR assay. For the multiplex PCR, a mixture combining 60 forward primers for TCR Vbeta segments and 13 reverse primers for TCR Jbeta segments was used. Held by TCRdb, this immuneACCESS table contains in-frame sequences only and omits some clones. Under half of the omission traces to an unresolved V gene where checked; the cause of the rest is unknown. This sample has 160,000 or so clones in its table, and approximately 80% of those were observed once. The ten biggest clones cover around 2.2% of the sample. Sequenced input: PBMCs. Source of these receptors: a man aged 50 or older in good health and CMV-seropositive.

This clone was recorded a few times. This chain's CDR3 is CASSGELGTSETQYF. The CDR3 coding sequence is TGTGCCAGCAGCGGGGAACTCGGGACTAGCGAGACCCAGTACTTC. The rearrangement joins TRBV7-9 to TRBJ2-5, with 9 bases fitting TRBD2. Per germline, CDR1 SEHNR and CDR2 FQNEAQ (reference sequence). J was trimmed by 5 bases and V by 5 bases; bases with no gene match: 9. The CDR3 consists of 15 residues.

The rearrangement links TRBV6-5 to TRBJ1-2, with D possibly matching TRBD1 (5 bases). Germline V gives CDR1 MNHEY, CDR2 SVGAGI. V was clipped by 2 bases and J by 5 bases, with 15 bases between them. The CDR3 consists of 15 residues. The CDR3, as DNA: TGTGCCAGCAGTTACGATCCGGGGGGGTTGTATGGCTACACCTTC. This encodes CASSYDPGGLYGYTF.

With regard to this clone: Its ends do not fully match the called genes, so a read error is possible. The chain joins TRBV7-9 to TRBJ1-4; D is unresolved. The CDR3 totals 14 residues. Looked up from germline, CDR1 is SEHNR and CDR2 is FQNEAQ (reference sequence). DNA for the CDR3: TGTGCCAGCAGTTTAGCCTCGGAGTGGGAAAAACTGTTTTTT. It is translated as CASSLASEWEKLFF.

The chain is built from TRBV28 and TRBJ1-1, with no clear D. This CDR3 comprises 15 residues. V was clipped by 1 base and J by 5 bases, with 14 bases between them. Germline V gives CDR1 MDHEN, CDR2 SYDVKM. CDR3 protein: CASSLLVGVGTEAFF. The DNA for the CDR3 is TGTGCCAGCAGTTTATTGGTGGGCGTCGGTACTGAAGCTTTCTTT.

The chain is built from TRBV5-1 and TRBJ2-7, with a weak D call TRBD2 (6 bases). The V gene's germline CDR1 is SGHRS and CDR2 YFSETQ. Trimming shortened V by 4 bases and J by 6 bases, and 17 bases separated the two germline ends. The CDR3 is 14 residues long. The CDR3 here is CASSPGLGVGEQYF. CDR3 DNA sequence: TGCGCCAGCAGCCCGGGACTGGGCGTAGGCGAGCAGTACTTC.

This clone was picked up one time. V usage is TRBV6-5 and J usage is TRBJ2-7, with 8 bases identical to TRBD1. V gave up 2 bases and J gave up 7 bases; unmatched junction bases: 10. The length of the CDR3 is 15 residues. Germline values: CDR1 MNHEY, CDR2 SVGAGI. CDR3 in amino acids: CASSYLDRELGEQYF. The CDR3 DNA follows: TGTGCCAGCAGTTACCTGGACAGGGAATTGGGGGAGCAGTACTTC.

The chain is built from TRBV7-2 and TRBJ2-2; the D gene is possibly TRBD2 (7 bases). CDR1 and CDR2 from the germline V gene are SGHTA and FQGNSA. Trimming removed 5 bases from V and 5 bases from J, with 9 bases in between. CDR3 length: 13 amino acids. CDR3 protein: CASSKGGTGELFF. The CDR3 bases are TGTGCCAGCAGCAAGGGGGGGACCGGGGAGCTGTTTTTT.

The chain carries TRBV10-3 and TRBJ1-1, with 7 bases matching TRBD1. The germline V gene encodes CDR1 ENHRY and CDR2 SYGVKD. V gave up 7 bases and J gave up 3 bases; unmatched junction bases: 8. The CDR3 length is 14 residues. CDR3 sequence: CAITRGRGDTEAFF. For the CDR3, the DNA is TGTGCCATCACTAGGGGGCGCGGGGACACTGAAGCTTTCTTT.

This sequence joins TRBV29-1 and TRBJ2-5, with 9 bases identical to TRBD2. V was clipped by 7 bases and J by 5 bases; unmatched bases: 8. The CDR3 loop spans 13 amino acids. Germline assignment: CDR1 SQVTM and CDR2 ANQGSEA. The CDR3 nucleotides are TGCAGCGGCGGGGGGGAGGCTATGGAGACCCAGTACTTC. Residues: CSGGGEAMETQYF.

V is TRBV30 and J is TRBJ2-7, with a possible D match to TRBD1 (5 bases). The CDR3 loop spans 14 amino acids. Germline lookup yields CDR1 GTSNPN and CDR2 SVGIG (reference sequence). V lost 6 bases, J lost 0 bases, and 15 bases lay in between. CDR3 region: CACTRQFLSYEQYF. The CDR3 DNA reads TGTGCCTGTACTCGACAGTTCCTCTCCTACGAGCAGTACTTC.

The gene calls are TRBV30 and TRBJ1-2; a possible D gene is TRBD1 (6 bases). The CDR3 has 13 amino acids. Looked up from germline, CDR1 is GTSNPN and CDR2 is SVGIG (reference sequence). V lost 2 bases and J 4 bases, leaving 11 bases between the germline ends. CDR3 nucleotides: TGTGCCTGGAGTCTGGGCAGGGGCTATGGCTACACCTTC. It encodes CAWSLGRGYGYTF. Filled out from reference TRBV30 and TRBJ1-2, the complete variable domain reads SQTIHQWPATLVQPVGSPLSLECTVEGTSNPNLYWYRQAAGRGLQLLFYSVGIGQISSEVPQNLSASRPQDRQFILSSKKLLLSDSGFYLCAWSLGRGYGYTFGSGTRLTVV.

This clone was picked up a small number of times. The chain has TRBV2 and TRBJ1-5; 10 bases line up with TRBD1. J gave up 5 bases and V 6 bases, and 4 bases lay outside the gene matches. This CDR3 is built from 14 residues. Germline CDR1 is SNHLY and CDR2 is FYNNEI. CDR3 coding DNA: TGTGCCAGCAGGACGGGGACAGGGGATCAGCCCCAGCATTTT. It specifies CASRTGTGDQPQHF.

The V gene is TRBV5-6, the J gene TRBJ2-3; a possible D gene is TRBD2 (5 bases). Between the trimmed V and J ends, which lost 0 bases and 3 bases, there was a span of 14 bases. Germline lookup yields CDR1 SGHDT and CDR2 YYEEEE. The CDR3 is made up of 16 amino acids. The CDR3 DNA is TGTGCCAGCAGCTTGGATCTTACGGGGTGGACAGATACGCAGTATTTT. Protein product: CASSLDLTGWTDTQYF.